This T cell receptor (beta chain) stems from a study of cytomegalovirus exposure and HLA in healthy donors. PCR amplification relied on 60 Vbeta primers (plus 13 Jbeta primers). Assay: immunoSEQ multiplex PCR; the TCRdb copy retains only in-frame clones and omits some. The table shows about 110,000 clones, with around 70% occurring only once. CDR3 length: 18 residues. This clonotype was obtained from a man aged 30 to 45 in good health and CMV-seropositive. The rearrangement uses TRBV21-1 and TRBJ2-1; no check of the table's D call, TRBD2, against the DNA was made. TRBV21-1 is a known pseudogene. Sequencing was performed on PBMCs. CDR3 protein: CARRQRGGSSDSYNEQFF. The CDR3 DNA follows: TGTGCCAGACGACAGCGGGGAGGATCATCGGACAGCTACAATGAGCAGTTCTTC.